The T cell receptor beta chain under discussion was sequenced for a study of Ad26.COV2.S vaccination and SARS-CoV-2 variants. Background on the study: It was the COV1001 Ad26.COV2.S trial arm that included the donor.

Noted treatment: roughly 18 received Ad26.COV2.S at low or high dose, single or two shots; 5 received placebo; per-sample allocation not given. After the first vaccine or placebo injection, samples were drawn on day 63. An adult of 18-55 years in Boston served as donor. CDR1 and CDR2 (germline): MDHEN, SYDVKM. The CDR3 loop spans 19 amino acids. Germline trimming cut 1 base from V and 1 base from J; bases unmatched to any gene: 14. As concerns this clone: Its antigen is currently unknown.

Findings and limits, study-wide: Substantial post-vaccination breadth of spike-specific CD8+ and CD4+ T cell responses was reported.

This table comes from immunoSEQ multiplex PCR, and its TCRdb copy is limited to in-frame clones, with some not included. The table records roughly 450,000 clones, over 75% of them present only once. The gene calls are TRBV28 and TRBJ1-1; 8 bases are shared with TRBD1. The origin of this receptor is a person between 18 and 59 years old who received the Ad26.COV2.S COVID-19 vaccine or a placebo. Sequencing used peripheral blood, obtained in a trial of Ad26.COV2.S vaccine versus placebo. The CDR3 reads CASSLFAGGIGLGNTEAFF. CDR3 nucleotides: TGTGCCAGCAGTTTATTCGCAGGGGGCATAGGATTAGGGAACACTGAAGCTTTCTTT.